This T cell receptor beta chain was found in a study of OX40 agonist ivuxolimab in advanced cancers. Assay: immunoSEQ multiplex PCR; the TCRdb copy retains only in-frame clones and omits some. This repertoire shows about 64,000 clones, roughly 80% found once; its top ten account for 4.5% to 5%. The germline V and J ends were trimmed by 4 bases and 6 bases, with 10 bases remaining between them. The CDR3 length is 13 residues. Germline loops: CDR1 SGHAT, CDR2 FQNNGV. This clone has a single count. The antigen remains undetermined. Study findings and constraints: It was not determined which antigens were specifically recognized by the peripheral T cells that had undergone clonal expansion. CD8+ T cells were the subset that, on average, had more expanded clones than CD4+.

Any history of autoimmune disease or systemic immunosuppression disqualified patients. The TCR sequence derives from an adult with an advanced solid tumor such as melanoma, head and neck, liver or kidney cancer. V and J are TRBV11-2 and TRBJ1-5; D possibly corresponds to TRBD1 (6 bases). Sequences were derived from CD4+ or CD8+ T cells sorted from blood, sampled in a trial of the OX40 agonist ivuxolimab. CDR3 in amino acids: CASSYGQRQPQHF. DNA of the CDR3: TGTGCCAGCAGCTACGGACAGCGTCAGCCCCAGCATTTT.